Listed here are 7 T cell receptor beta chains from one sample, sequenced in a study of post-analysis software for immune sequencing data (dated by TCRdb to about 2015). Here is what the overall study found, with its caveats: Significantly higher frequencies in patients than in controls were found for about five TRBV segments, including TRBV5-6, TRBV5-1 and TRBV20-1.

Their antigens remain unidentified. The method behind the library was PCR. Sequencing relied on an Illumina HiSeq 2500. To reduce PCR and sequencing biases, unique molecular identifiers were incorporated into the TCR beta cDNA libraries. TCRdb reprocessed the public reads (quality trimming at Q25 with fastp, clone calling with MiXCR) and kept in-frame beta chains. Rows with a matching CDR3 protein are joined into one entry that keeps the most common DNA and genes. Within this sample are over 700,000 distinct CDR3 sequences, with 30% of them counted one time only. 0.56% of the sample is in the top ten clones. Sequenced material: blood. The source is a girl between 5 and 17 years old with multiple sclerosis.

CDR3 bases: TGCGCCAGCAGCCCGCTTACAGGGATCGATCAGCCCCAGCATTTT. Its translation: CASSPLTGIDQPQHF. This chain links TRBV5-1 with TRBJ1-5; D perhaps matches TRBD1 (6 bases). This CDR3 is 15 amino acids long. Germline assignment: CDR1 SGHRS and CDR2 YFSETQ. V was cut by 4 bases and J by 5 bases, with 16 bases left in between.

The gene calls are TRBV20-1 and TRBJ2-6, with no clear D. The germline V gene has CDR1 DFQATT and CDR2 SNEGSKA (reference sequence). V lost 6 bases and J 0 bases, leaving 15 bases between the germline ends. CDR3 length: 16 amino acids. The CDR3 spells CSAALLGTSGANVLTF. Here the CDR3 DNA reads TGCAGTGCGGCGCTCCTGGGAACCTCTGGGGCCAACGTCCTGACTTTC.

This clonotype was counted a few times. The chain uses TRBV6-5 and TRBJ2-2; tentatively, D is TRBD2 (5 bases). Trimming shortened V by 0 bases and J by 7 bases, and 6 bases separated the two germline ends. The CDR3 spans 13 residues. CDR1 is MNHEY and CDR2 is SVGAGI in the germline V gene. The chain's CDR3 is CASSYSRVGELFF. The CDR3 DNA is TGTGCCAGCAGTTACTCGAGGGTCGGGGAGCTGTTTTTT.

The V gene is TRBV29-1, the J gene TRBJ1-2; D ambiguous. V was cut by 7 bases and J by 9 bases, with 15 bases left in between. The CDR3 covers 11 residues. Germline CDR1 SQVTM, CDR2 ANQGSEA. The CDR3 region is CSALFGMSYTF. The CDR3 DNA follows: TGCAGCGCGCTTTTCGGTATGAGCTACACCTTC.

The chain recombines TRBV9 with TRBJ2-5; the D is unclear. V was shortened by 0 bases and J by 13 bases, with 10 bases between the two germline ends. CDR1 is SGDLS, CDR2 YYNGEE, per germline. The CDR3 is made up of 11 amino acids. CDR3: CASSVVDSPYF. The CDR3 coding sequence is TGTGCCAGCAGCGTAGTCGATAGCCCGTACTTC.

Remarks on this clonotype: Relative to the germline gene, one junction end is altered; a read error may explain this. The chain joins TRBV6-4 to TRBJ2-3; 7 bases are shared with TRBD1. The CDR3 loop spans 15 amino acids. Germline CDR1 MRHNA, CDR2 SNTAGT. Here the CDR3 DNA reads TGTGCCGGCAGTGACGGGCAGGGGGAAACGGATACGCAGTATTTT. Translated: CAGSDGQGETDTQYF.

On this clonotype: The junction and the germline gene differ at one end; a read error may be behind it. The chain is built from TRBV5-5 and TRBJ2-1; 8 bases are a match to TRBD2. The length of the CDR3 is 14 residues. CDR1 is SGHKS and CDR2 is YYEKEE in the germline V gene (reference sequence). The DNA of the CDR3 is TGTACCAGCAGCTTAGGCGGGAGGTGGGATGAGCAGTTCTTC. Translating gives CTSSLGGRWDEQFF.